These 27 T cell receptor beta chains were sequenced from one sample in a study of cytomegalovirus exposure and HLA in healthy donors. The primer mix had 60 Vbeta and 13 Jbeta primers. Profiled with immunoSEQ multiplex PCR; TCRdb holds only in-frame clones, not every one. This sample's table has some 120,000 clones. Source material: PBMCs. The receptors were sampled from a man aged 25 to 40 in good health and CMV-seronegative.

V is TRBV5-6 and J is TRBJ2-1; TRBD2 matches at 8 bases. The CDR3 extends over 15 amino acids. The germline V gene has CDR1 SGHDT and CDR2 YYEEEE. Trimming cost V 0 bases and J 2 bases; bases outside gene matches: 1. CDR3 coding DNA: TGTGCCAGCAGCTTGGTCGGGGGGGCCTACAATGAGCAGTTCTTC. Translation: CASSLVGGAYNEQFF.

The V call is TRBV5-8, the J call TRBJ1-4, with TRBD1 matching over 7 bases. The germline gives CDR1 SGHTS, CDR2 YDEGEE. J gave up 6 bases and V 4 bases, and 9 bases lay outside the gene matches. This CDR3 contains 15 residues. In DNA form, the CDR3 reads TGTGCCAGCAGCCCGAGGGGGCGCGGGGATGAAAAACTGTTTTTT. It translates to CASSPRGRGDEKLFF.

The V call is TRBV19, the J call TRBJ2-3; 8 bases align to TRBD1. CDR3 length: 15 amino acids. CDR1 is LNHDA and CDR2 is SQIVND in the germline V gene (reference sequence). DNA for the CDR3: TGTTCATCAGGAGGGGACAGGCACCCTACGGATACGCAGTATTTT. Amino acid sequence: CSSGGDRHPTDTQYF.

About this clone itself: The junction and the germline gene differ at one end; a read error may be behind it. The sample contains more than one DNA sequence encoding this CDR3. The chain is built from TRBV15 and TRBJ1-4; D ambiguous. Germline V gene lookup returns CDR1 LNHNV and CDR2 YYDKDF (reference sequence). The CDR3 has 16 amino acids. CDR3: CATSRGDINNKERLFF. In nucleotides, the CDR3 is TGTGCCACCAGCAGAGGAGACATAAACAATAAGGAAAGACTGTTTTTT.

V is TRBV5-1 and J is TRBJ2-7, with TRBD1 matching over 10 bases. V trimming: 4 bases; J trimming: 5 bases; junction bases outside the gene matches: 6. This CDR3 spans 14 amino acids. Germline V gives CDR1 SGHRS, CDR2 YFSETQ. CDR3 coding DNA: TGCGCCAGCAGCGGAAAGACAGGGGGCCACGAGCAGTACTTC. Its translation: CASSGKTGGHEQYF. The full variable domain, with the rest looked up from reference TRBV5-1 and TRBJ2-7, is KAGVTQTPRYLIKTRGQQVTLSCSPISGHRSVSWYQQTPGQGLQFLFEYFSETQRNKGNFPGRFSGRQFSNSRSEMNVSTLELGDSALYLCASSGKTGGHEQYFGPGTRLTVT.

The chain is built from TRBV5-6 and TRBJ2-1, with 8 bases matching TRBD2. With 4 bases clipped from V and 2 bases from J, the junction kept 8 bases outside the gene matches. CDR3 size: 16 residues. In germline, CDR1 is SGHDT, CDR2 YYEEEE. The CDR3 DNA follows: TGTGCCAGCAGCCGCTGGGACGGGGGGGCCTACAATGAGCAGTTCTTC. It encodes CASSRWDGGAYNEQFF.

The chain uses TRBV30 and TRBJ1-3; D ambiguous. This CDR3 contains 14 residues. The V and J ends lost 3 bases and 0 bases respectively, with 9 bases between them. CDR1 GTSNPN and CDR2 SVGIG come from the germline V gene (reference sequence). CDR3 DNA sequence: TGTGCCTGGAGAAAACCGAGCTCTGGAAACACCATATATTTT. Amino acids: CAWRKPSSGNTIYF.

The genes are TRBV6-5 and TRBJ2-1, with D unresolved. V lost 2 bases, J lost 0 bases, and 11 bases lay in between. CDR1 and CDR2 (germline): MNHEY, SVGAGI. This CDR3 is built from 16 residues. CDR3 loop: CASSYIPQSSYNEQFF. For the CDR3, the DNA is TGTGCCAGCAGTTACATTCCGCAGTCCTCCTACAATGAGCAGTTCTTC.

This chain uses TRBV5-1 with TRBJ2-2; 9 bases map to TRBD1. The CDR3 is 16 residues long. The V and J ends lost 3 bases and 4 bases, in that order; junction bases with no gene match: 7. Per the germline V gene, CDR1 is SGHRS and CDR2 is YFSETQ. The CDR3 spells CASSYRDRARTGELFF. In DNA form, the CDR3 reads TGCGCCAGCAGCTACCGGGACAGGGCCCGCACCGGGGAGCTGTTTTTT. Combining the CDR3 with reference TRBV5-1 and TRBJ2-2 gives the whole variable domain KAGVTQTPRYLIKTRGQQVTLSCSPISGHRSVSWYQQTPGQGLQFLFEYFSETQRNKGNFPGRFSGRQFSNSRSEMNVSTLELGDSALYLCASSYRDRARTGELFFGEGSRLTVL.

The V gene is TRBV7-9, the J gene TRBJ1-2; no firm D call. Germline assignment: CDR1 SEHNR and CDR2 FQNEAQ (reference sequence). The CDR3 length is 15 residues. Trimming shortened V by 8 bases and J by 4 bases, and 20 bases separated the two germline ends. The CDR3 coding sequence is TGTGCCAGCCGACCCCCACCCCGACTCGGCTATGGCTACACCTTC. Protein sequence: CASRPPPRLGYGYTF.

V and J are TRBV27 and TRBJ2-7; 8 bases match TRBD2. Trimming at V came to 3 bases and at J to 4 bases, leaving 8 bases not matched to a gene. CDR1 and CDR2 (germline): MNHEY, SMNVEV (reference sequence). This CDR3 comprises 15 residues. This chain's CDR3 is CASSLSAGEFYEQYF. The CDR3 DNA sequence: TGTGCCAGCAGTTTGTCAGCGGGGGAATTTTACGAGCAGTACTTC.

V gene TRBV25-1 combines with J gene TRBJ1-6; 9 nucleotides line up with TRBD1. This CDR3 region has 18 residues. The germline V gene has CDR1 MGHDK and CDR2 SYGVNS. V dropped 3 bases and J dropped 6; count of bases not matched to a gene: 12. CDR3 sequence (DNA): TGTGCCAGCAGTGATCCAGACGCCGACAGGGGGACTAATTCACCCCTCCACTTT. Translated, it gives CASSDPDADRGTNSPLHF.

The V gene is TRBV27, the J gene TRBJ2-2; the match to TRBD2 covers 15 bases. V trimming: 7 bases; J trimming: 6 bases; junction bases outside the gene matches: 6. The CDR3 contains 16 residues. Germline V lookup: CDR1 MNHEY, CDR2 SMNVEV (reference sequence). The CDR3 loop reads CASTGLAGGLPGELFF. DNA for the CDR3: TGTGCCAGCACTGGACTAGCGGGGGGGCTCCCCGGGGAGCTGTTTTTT.

The chain has TRBV7-7 and TRBJ2-5; a possible D gene is TRBD1 (6 bases). The germline V gene encodes CDR1 SSHAT and CDR2 FNYEAQ (reference sequence). CDR3 length: 13 amino acids. Trimming stripped 6 bases from V and 5 bases from J, with 13 bases between. The CDR3, as DNA: TGTGCCAGCAGTCTAGGCAGGGGTGAGACCCAGTACTTC. Amino acids: CASSLGRGETQYF.

The rearrangement links TRBV7-2 to TRBJ2-5; 8 bases are shared with TRBD2. In germline, CDR1 is SGHTA, CDR2 FQGNSA. The CDR3 has 14 residues. V dropped 2 bases and J dropped 6; count of bases not matched to a gene: 5. Here the CDR3 DNA reads TGTGCCAGCAGCTTACGGGGGGGCAGCCAGACCCAGTACTTC. Translating it yields CASSLRGGSQTQYF.

The V gene is TRBV7-9, the J gene TRBJ2-3; tentatively, D is TRBD2 (6 bases). The germline CDR1 and CDR2 sequences are SEHNR and FQNEAQ (reference sequence). The CDR3 spans 13 residues. Trimming took off 1 base at V and 4 bases at J, with 6 bases between the two ends. CDR3 region: CASSLGGADTQYF. CDR3 in DNA: TGTGCCAGCAGCTTAGGGGGGGCAGATACGCAGTATTTT.

The CDR3 here is CASSFTASYGYTF. CDR3 nucleotide sequence: TGTGCCAGCAGTTTCACCGCCAGCTATGGCTACACCTTC. The chain is built from TRBV2 and TRBJ1-2, with D hard to call. The V end lost 5 bases, the J end lost 4 bases, and 11 bases lay between the germline ends. The length of the CDR3 is 13 residues. Looked up from germline, CDR1 is SNHLY and CDR2 is FYNNEI.

The J gene is TRBJ1-6, the V gene TRBV30; TRBD1 agrees at 8 bases. With 4 bases clipped from V and 7 bases from J, the junction kept 3 bases outside the gene matches. There are 13 residues in the CDR3. In germline, CDR1 is GTSNPN, CDR2 SVGIG (reference sequence). The CDR3 is CAWTRTGNSPLHF. As DNA, the CDR3 is TGTGCCTGGACGCGGACAGGGAATTCACCCCTCCACTTT.

The chain couples TRBV4-2 to TRBJ1-5; D remains ambiguous. CDR3 length equals 13 residues. V lost 0 bases and J lost 11, with 11 bases in between. From germline, CDR1 is LGHNA and CDR2 YNFKEQ. CDR3 amino acids: CASSQDGLPTQHF. The CDR3 DNA follows: TGTGCCAGCAGCCAAGACGGTCTTCCGACCCAGCATTTT.

The chain couples TRBV2 to TRBJ1-5, with D perhaps TRBD1 (5 bases). The CDR3 totals 14 residues. V was clipped by 9 bases and J by 0 bases, with 12 bases between them. CDR1 and CDR2 from the germline V gene are SNHLY and FYNNEI. In DNA, the CDR3 is TGTGCCAGTGGGGGAGGGTATAGCAATCAGCCCCAGCATTTT. Translated: CASGGGYSNQPQHF.

The chain uses TRBV5-1 and TRBJ2-3; no clear D. Germline lookup yields CDR1 SGHRS and CDR2 YFSETQ. V was clipped by 1 base and J by 6 bases, with 9 bases between them. The CDR3 is made up of 13 amino acids. CDR3 protein: CASSLTDADTQYF. For the CDR3, the DNA is TGCGCCAGCAGCTTGACAGATGCGGATACGCAGTATTTT.

The rearrangement joins TRBV7-6 to TRBJ2-1; 13 bases map to TRBD2. The V and J ends lost 1 base and 9 bases, in that order; junction bases with no gene match: 3. Germline CDR1 SGHVS, CDR2 FNYEAQ. The CDR3 is 15 amino acids. As DNA, the CDR3 is TGTGCCAGCAGCTTAGTACTAGCGGGGGGGGGTGAGCAGTTCTTC. Encoded protein: CASSLVLAGGGEQFF. The variable domain in full, completed from reference TRBV7-6 and TRBJ2-1, reads GAGVSQSPRYKVTKRGQDVALRCDPISGHVSLYWYRQALGQGPEFLTYFNYEAQQDKSGLPNDRFSAERPEGSISTLTIQRTEQRDSAMYRCASSLVLAGGGEQFFGPGTRLTVL.

The J gene is TRBJ2-4, the V gene TRBV2; D remains unclear. V gave up 8 bases and J gave up 1 base, with 9 bases separating them. The CDR3 totals 13 residues. CDR1 and CDR2 (germline): SNHLY, FYNNEI. CDR3 sequence reads: CASGPAAKNIQYF. The CDR3 DNA follows: TGTGCCAGCGGGCCGGCTGCCAAAAACATTCAGTACTTC.

Written as DNA, the CDR3 is TGTGCCAGCAGCTTATCAGGATCGACGGACACTAACTATGGCTACACCTTC. The encoded protein is CASSLSGSTDTNYGYTF. The rearrangement links TRBV7-3 to TRBJ1-2; a weak D match, TRBD1 (5 bases). The germline V and J ends were trimmed by 2 bases and 0 bases, with 16 bases remaining between them. CDR3 length equals 17 residues. Germline CDR1 reads SGHTA; CDR2 reads FQGTGA.

V usage is TRBV6-5 and J usage is TRBJ1-1, with D unclear. CDR1 MNHEY and CDR2 SVGAGI come from the germline V gene. CDR3 length: 14 amino acids. Trimming cost V 0 bases and J 1 base, with 6 bases left between them. DNA of the CDR3: TGTGCCAGCAGTTACTCTCTAGCGAACACTGAAGCTTTCTTT. Amino acid sequence: CASSYSLANTEAFF.

The chain employs TRBV5-5 and TRBJ2-7; tentatively, D is TRBD1 (5 bases). Germline CDR1 reads SGHKS; CDR2 reads YYEKEE (reference sequence). Trimming left V 4 bases short and J 4 bases short, with 15 bases between. This CDR3 comprises 14 residues. The CDR3 loop is CASSPIQGGYEQYF. The CDR3, as DNA: TGTGCCAGCAGCCCCATCCAGGGTGGATACGAGCAGTACTTC.

The chain has TRBV6-4 and TRBJ1-1; 11 bases align to TRBD1. Trimming removed 2 bases from V and 4 bases from J; junction bases left unmatched: 0. Germline loops: CDR1 MRHNA, CDR2 SNTAGT. The CDR3 totals 14 residues. CDR3 DNA sequence: TGTGCCAGCAGTGACGGACAGGGGGCCACTGAAGCTTTCTTT. This codes for CASSDGQGATEAFF.